Following are 9 T cell receptor beta chains from one sample sequenced in a study of early T cells in non-severe SARS-CoV-2 infection. One entry per CDR3 protein results from TCRdb running MiXCR on the 5' RACE reads. The sample has about 46,000 distinct CDR3 sequences, roughly 9.4% seen once. Sequenced material: whole blood, taken at baseline. Receptors originate from an adult who was a healthcare worker with PCR-confirmed SARS-CoV-2 infection or an uninfected control (not recorded which).

The V gene is TRBV6-2 or TRBV6-3, the J gene TRBJ1-6; TRBD1 might be the D (5 bases). This CDR3 is built from 13 residues. Germline V gene sequence: CDR1 MNHEY, CDR2 SVGEGT. The V and J ends lost 4 bases and 7 bases respectively, with 8 bases between them. The CDR3 spells CASSLTENSPLHF. The CDR3 DNA reads as TGTGCCAGCAGTTTGACAGAGAATTCACCCCTCCACTTT.

This clonotype was observed at least ten times. The genes are TRBV29-1 and TRBJ2-7; 9 nucleotides align to TRBD1. The V segment lost 5 bases and the J segment 2 bases; nucleotides outside the gene matches: 4. The CDR3 contains 13 residues. Germline assignment: CDR1 SQVTM and CDR2 ANQGSEA. Here the CDR3 reads CSVSGQGTYEQYF. The CDR3 coding sequence is TGCAGCGTTTCCGGACAGGGGACCTACGAGCAGTACTTC.

This clonotype was counted between two and nine times. This chain uses TRBV18 with TRBJ1-2; D remains ambiguous. This CDR3 has 11 amino acids. The germline V and J ends were trimmed by 6 bases and 3 bases, with 5 bases remaining between them. CDR1 is KGHSH and CDR2 is LQKENI in the germline V gene. CDR3 residues: CASSFDYGYTF. CDR3 bases: TGTGCCAGCTCGTTCGACTATGGCTACACCTTC.

J is TRBJ2-7 and V is TRBV11-2; no reliable D call. V dropped 5 bases and J dropped 5 bases, with 13 bases sitting between them. This CDR3 has 13 amino acids. Germline V gene lookup returns CDR1 SGHAT and CDR2 FQNNGV. The chain's CDR3 is CASSRSRPDEQYF. The CDR3 bases are TGTGCCAGCAGCCGCTCTCGTCCCGACGAGCAGTACTTC.

This clonotype occurred many times. V and J are TRBV7-2 and TRBJ1-2, with 9 bases lining up with TRBD1. CDR3 size: 14 residues. Per germline, CDR1 SGHTA and CDR2 FQGNSA. Trimming cost V 6 bases and J 6 bases; bases outside gene matches: 8. CDR3: CASRIDRGYNGYTF. CDR3 nucleotides: TGTGCCAGCAGGATAGACAGGGGGTATAATGGCTACACCTTC. Combining the CDR3 with reference TRBV7-2 and TRBJ1-2 gives the whole variable domain GAGVSQSPSNKVTEKGKDVELRCDPISGHTALYWYRQSLGQGLEFLIYFQGNSAPDKSGLPSDRFSAERTGGSVSTLTIQRTQQEDSAVYLCASRIDRGYNGYTFGSGTRLTVV.

V usage is TRBV4-3 and J usage is TRBJ1-2, with a weak D call TRBD1 (5 bases). V gave up 4 bases and J gave up 7 bases, with 16 bases separating them. The V gene's germline CDR1 is LGHNA and CDR2 YSLEER. The CDR3 runs 14 residues. CDR3 bases: TGCGCCAGCAGCCTATTACCCCTGGGGGTTGGCTACACCTTC. It translates to CASSLLPLGVGYTF.

This clonotype was seen a handful of times. The chain uses TRBV11-1 and TRBJ2-1; 16 bases agree with TRBD2. The CDR3 spans 15 residues. The trim removed 4 bases at V and 10 bases at J, leaving 4 bases unmatched. Germline CDR1 is SGHAT and CDR2 is FQDESV (reference sequence). CDR3 nucleotides: TGTGCCAGCAGCTCGGGACTAGCGGGAGGGACCGAGCAGTTCTTC. This sequence encodes CASSSGLAGGTEQFF.

This clonotype was detected many times. This chain joins TRBV12-5 and TRBJ2-3; unclear D gene. CDR1 LGHNT and CDR2 FRNRAP come from the germline V gene. Trimming stripped 5 bases from V and 5 bases from J, with 14 bases between. The CDR3 sequence is 14 residues long. CDR3 residues: CASGLSNPGDTQYF. As DNA, the CDR3 is TGTGCTAGTGGTCTATCCAACCCTGGAGATACGCAGTATTTT. The complete variable domain, with remaining parts taken from reference TRBV12-5 and TRBJ2-3, reads DARVTQTPRHKVTEMGQEVTMRCQPILGHNTVFWYRQTMMQGLELLAYFRNRAPLDDSGMPKDRFSAEMPDATLATLKIQPSEPRDSAVYFCASGLSNPGDTQYFGPGTRLTVL.

The CDR3 bases are TGTGCCAGTAGTTCCGGTGGAGCTAGCGGGGGGGCAGAGACCCAGTACTTC. Translating it yields CASSSGGASGGAETQYF. The J gene is TRBJ2-5, the V gene TRBV19; 12 positions agree with TRBD2. The germline gives CDR1 LNHDA, CDR2 SQIVND (reference sequence). The length of the CDR3 is 17 residues. The V gene end was trimmed by 5 bases and the J gene end by 4 bases; junction bases not matched to a gene: 11.